This T cell receptor (beta chain) was sequenced in a study of sequential checkpoint blockade in melanoma. Study as a whole: Both treatment sequences were followed by maintenance nivolumab. 75 to 95 pretreatment tumor DNA samples were TCRβ immunosequenced.

Assay used: immunoSEQ multiplex PCR; TCRdb lists only in-frame clones, some missing. Counted here are over 10,000 clones, about 21% occurring once; the ten biggest clones make up around 6.8%. Per the germline V gene, CDR1 is MDHEN and CDR2 is SYDVKM. CDR3 length: 18 amino acids. The trim removed 3 bases at V and 5 bases at J, leaving 9 bases unmatched. Treatment indicated: randomized to nivolumab then ipilimumab (arm A) or the reverse (arm B). Patients had received no earlier DNA-damaging chemotherapy. This clone was observed a few times. This chain uses TRBV28 with TRBJ2-2, with 13 nucleotides matching TRBD2. The specimen was tumor tissue (inferred from file names), collected from a patient given nivolumab and ipilimumab in sequence. This clonotype was sampled from a human donor with melanoma. The CDR3 DNA follows: TGTGCCAGCAGTTTCGCCGGACTAGCGGGGGCAACGACCGGGGAGCTGTTTTTT. Protein: CASSFAGLAGATTGELFF.